The subject of this entry is one T cell receptor beta chain. What it recognizes is unknown. CD4+ naive, central memory, regulatory and stem cell-like memory cells were sorted via CD45RO/CCR7/CD25/CD127/CD95/CD27. Every isolated RNA sample was fully reverse transcribed, so sequencing captured expressed TCRB transcripts. Assay used: immunoSEQ multiplex PCR; TCRdb lists only in-frame clones, some missing. The sample has tens of thousands of clones, around 68% seen once. The entry originates in a study of beta chain features in type 1 diabetes. Background on the study: Across every sample, almost 110,000,000 sorted cells were examined in total.

CDR1 and CDR2 (germline): SGHVS, FNYEAQ. The V end lost 1 base, the J end lost 2 bases, and 15 bases lay between the germline ends. The CDR3 covers 16 residues. Study outcomes and limitations: Junctions at VDJ sites from type 1 diabetes patients had fewer insertions and more deletions. Moderately but significantly shorter TCRB CDR3s were found in Type 1 diabetes patients in all four CD4+ subsets.

The chain combines TRBV7-6 with TRBJ2-7; possible D gene TRBD1, 6 bases. The clonotype was recovered from a woman aged 40 to 50 with type 1 diabetes. Input material: stem cell memory CD4+ T cells from blood. The CDR3 reads CASSLVSGTTPYEQYF. The CDR3, as DNA: TGTGCCAGCAGCTTAGTATCCGGGACAACCCCCTACGAGCAGTACTTC.